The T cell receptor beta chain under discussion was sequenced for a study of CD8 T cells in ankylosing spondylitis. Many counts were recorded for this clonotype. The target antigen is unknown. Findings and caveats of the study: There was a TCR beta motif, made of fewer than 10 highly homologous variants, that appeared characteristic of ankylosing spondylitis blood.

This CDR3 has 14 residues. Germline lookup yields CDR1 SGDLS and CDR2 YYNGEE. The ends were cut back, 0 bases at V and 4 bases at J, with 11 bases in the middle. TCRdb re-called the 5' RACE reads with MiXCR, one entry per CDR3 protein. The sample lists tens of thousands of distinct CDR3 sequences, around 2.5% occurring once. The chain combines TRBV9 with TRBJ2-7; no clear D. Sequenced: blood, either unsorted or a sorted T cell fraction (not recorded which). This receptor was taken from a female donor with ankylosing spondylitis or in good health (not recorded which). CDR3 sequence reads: CASSVGPPRYEQYF. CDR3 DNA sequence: TGTGCCAGCAGCGTAGGTCCTCCCCGATACGAGCAGTACTTC.